A single count supports the clone carrying this T cell receptor (beta chain). The antigen remains unidentified. PCR amplification relied on 60 Vbeta primers (plus 13 Jbeta primers). Assay used: immunoSEQ multiplex PCR; TCRdb lists only in-frame clones, some missing. The sample lists approximately 180,000 clones; about 87% were seen once. This specimen comes from a study of cytomegalovirus exposure and HLA in healthy donors. Overall study results and limits: Relative to the roughly 690-donor mean, N-insertions were reportedly fewer in an Asian-associated ancestry cluster in a later analysis. In an earlier analysis, in some 500 donors, most V segments appeared productive either ~87% or ~30% of the time.

Deletions cut 3 bases from V and 4 bases from J, with 3 bases between. This CDR3 is built from 11 residues. Germline assignment: CDR1 MNHNS and CDR2 SASEGT. This TCR was recovered from a woman under 30 in good health and CMV-seronegative. This sequence joins TRBV6-1 and TRBJ1-1; no reliable D call. Sequencing input: PBMCs. The CDR3 region has the DNA TGTGCCAGCAGTGACTCCACTGAAGCTTTCTTT. This codes for CASSDSTEAFF.